Below are 5 T cell receptor beta chains sequenced from a single sample in a study of low-dose radiotherapy and immunotherapy resistance in tumors. The time point denotes: before trial treatment. First-strand cDNA relied on TRAV- and TRBV-specific primers spanning alpha and beta chains. Amplification of TCRs used a constant-region primer and V-primer adapter for about 21 PCR cycles. One entry per CDR3 protein, called by TCRdb with MiXCR from the reads. The sample shows tens of thousands of distinct CDR3 sequences, around 17% of them seen only once. The sequenced sample was PBMCs, obtained before treatment. All receptors come from a male donor with prostate cancer.

This clonotype came up many times. The chain carries TRBV18 and TRBJ2-5, with no clear D. Germline CDR1 and CDR2: KGHSH and LQKENI. This CDR3 has 15 amino acids. V was shortened by 0 bases and J by 0 bases, with 8 bases between the two germline ends. DNA of the CDR3: TGTGCCAGCTCACCACCGATCCACAACCAAGAGACCCAGTACTTC. Protein: CASSPPIHNQETQYF. The complete variable domain, with remaining parts taken from reference TRBV18 and TRBJ2-5, reads NAGVMQNPRHLVRRRGQEARLRCSPMKGHSHVYWYRQLPEEGLKFMVYLQKENIIDESGMPKERFSAEFPKEGPSILRIQQVVRGDSAAYFCASSPPIHNQETQYFGPGTRLLVL.

In its sample, this clonotype was seen many times. The chain carries TRBV4-1 and TRBJ1-2; D call uncertain. The V end lost 1 base, the J end lost 0 bases, and 0 bases lay between the germline ends. Germline CDR1 and CDR2: MGHRA and YSYEKL. The CDR3 extends over 12 amino acids. The CDR3 loop reads CASSQANYGYTF. As DNA, the CDR3 is TGCGCCAGCAGCCAAGCTAACTATGGCTACACCTTC.

This clonotype was recorded many times. The chain carries TRBV10-3 and TRBJ1-2; D gene uncertain. Germline assignment: CDR1 ENHRY and CDR2 SYGVKD. The CDR3 has 12 residues. The ends were cut back, 2 bases at V and 8 bases at J, with 9 bases in the middle. In nucleotides, the CDR3 is TGTGCCATCAGTGAGCCCGGGCCGGGCTACACCTTC. It encodes CAISEPGPGYTF.

Worth noting for this clonotype: A far larger clone lies a single base away; this is likely a read error. The V gene is TRBV7-9, the J gene TRBJ2-7, with D maybe TRBD2 (7 bases). V was pared by 4 bases and J by 7 bases, with 29 bases between. CDR1 is SEHNR, CDR2 FQNEAQ, per germline (reference sequence). The CDR3 is made up of 18 amino acids. For the CDR3, the DNA is TGTGCCAGCAGCTATCGGGGGGCCCAGCGGCGGTTCTACAATGAGCAGTACTTC. It codes for CASSYRGAQRRFYNEQYF.

The sample holds many counts of this clonotype. The rearrangement links TRBV7-9 to TRBJ1-6, with no clear D. Germline values: CDR1 SEHNR, CDR2 FQNEAQ (reference sequence). The CDR3 consists of 12 residues. The V end lost 3 bases, the J end lost 8 bases, and 5 bases lay between the germline ends. The CDR3 is CASSLGDSPLHF. In DNA, the CDR3 is TGTGCCAGCAGCTTGGGTGATTCACCCCTCCACTTT.